A selection of T cell receptor beta chains follows, all from one sample in a study of blood T cell repertoires in COVID-19. Repertoires were generated with immunoSEQ multiplex PCR, while TCRdb's copy carries only in-frame clones and drops some. The table has about 130,000 clones, roughly 85% seen once. The sample taken for sequencing was peripheral blood. These receptors were taken from a woman older than 75 with COVID-19, enrolled during active disease. Both conserved end residues are part of each CDR3. Each record gives: clone size, V gene, CDR3 length, D gene, J gene, CDR3 DNA, CDR3 protein. A D gene is named only where the DNA matches it firmly. A clone size is listed for some rows: how often the clone was seen (once, few, many), or a class if it is expanded.

clone_size: .; v_call: TRBV7-2; cdr3_length: 17; d_call: TRBD1; j_call: TRBJ2-5; cdr3_nt: TGTGCCAGCAGCTTAGGACCGTGGGGGACAGCGCAAGAGACCCAGTACTTC; cdr3_aa: CASSLGPWGTAQETQYF
clone_size: .; v_call: TRBV28; cdr3_length: 14; d_call: .; j_call: TRBJ1-2; cdr3_nt: TGTGCCAGCAGTTCACAGGGCGGGGGATCCGGCCACACCTTC; cdr3_aa: CASSSQGGGSGHTF
clone_size: .; v_call: TRBV28; cdr3_length: 15; d_call: TRBD1; j_call: TRBJ2-2; cdr3_nt: TGTGCCAGCAGTTACGGGACAGGGGCCACCGGGGAGCTGTTTTTT; cdr3_aa: CASSYGTGATGELFF
clone_size: .; v_call: TRBV5-4; cdr3_length: 14; d_call: .; j_call: TRBJ2-5; cdr3_nt: TGTGCCAGCAGCTTGGAACAGGGAGGGGAGACCCAGTACTTC; cdr3_aa: CASSLEQGGETQYF
clone_size: .; v_call: TRBV7-2; cdr3_length: 15; d_call: .; j_call: TRBJ2-1; cdr3_nt: TGTGCCAGCAGCTTATCGGGAGCTAAGACGGATGAGCAGTTCTTC; cdr3_aa: CASSLSGAKTDEQFF
clone_size: once; v_call: TRBV7-2; cdr3_length: 14; d_call: .; j_call: TRBJ2-7; cdr3_nt: TGTGCCAGCAGCTTAGAACAGGGTTCCTACGAGCAGTACTTC; cdr3_aa: CASSLEQGSYEQYF
clone_size: few; v_call: TRBV11-1; cdr3_length: 15; d_call: TRBD1; j_call: TRBJ2-1; cdr3_nt: TGTGCCAGCAGCTTAGCGGCAGGGGGCTGGAGTGAGCAGTTCTTC; cdr3_aa: CASSLAAGGWSEQFF
clone_size: few; v_call: TRBV4-1; cdr3_length: 19; d_call: TRBD1; j_call: TRBJ1-2; cdr3_nt: TGCGCCAGCAGCCCCCCCTTCGGGGGACAGGGCCATATGTATGACGGCTACACCTTC; cdr3_aa: CASSPPFGGQGHMYDGYTF
clone_size: .; v_call: TRBV29-1; cdr3_length: 13; d_call: TRBD1; j_call: TRBJ1-1; cdr3_nt: TGCAGCGCACTAACAGGGGGCCACACTGAAGCTTTCTTT; cdr3_aa: CSALTGGHTEAFF
clone_size: .; v_call: TRBV25-1; cdr3_length: 13; d_call: .; j_call: TRBJ2-1; cdr3_nt: TGTGCCAGCAGGGAACAGGGCTACAATGAGCAGTTCTTC; cdr3_aa: CASREQGYNEQFF
clone_size: .; v_call: TRBV19; cdr3_length: 13; d_call: .; j_call: TRBJ1-1; cdr3_nt: TGTGCCAGTAGTCCGCCAGAATTCGCCGAAGCTTTCTTT; cdr3_aa: CASSPPEFAEAFF
clone_size: .; v_call: TRBV4-3; cdr3_length: 18; d_call: TRBD2; j_call: TRBJ2-7; cdr3_nt: TGCGCCAGCAGCCAAGAGCCCCCAGGACTTGGCGGGAGCTACGAGCAGTACTTC; cdr3_aa: CASSQEPPGLGGSYEQYF
clone_size: .; v_call: TRBV2; cdr3_length: 13; d_call: .; j_call: TRBJ1-2; cdr3_nt: TGTGCCAGCAGTGAAGCGCGAGGTGCTGGCTACACCTTC; cdr3_aa: CASSEARGAGYTF